This TCR beta chain was profiled in a study of CD8 T cells in ankylosing spondylitis. In making TCR beta libraries, quantitative 5'-RACE with molecular barcodes was used. TCRdb re-derived calls from the 5' RACE reads in MiXCR, one entry per CDR3 protein. This sample yields approximately 130,000 distinct CDR3 sequences, of which 10% to 12% are seen a single time; roughly 4.3% belongs to the top ten. Findings and caveats of the study: Earlier authors reported some of these motif variants in reactive arthritis synovial fluid and blood. The study looked at matched synovial fluid samples from ankylosing spondylitis patients. Disease-linked clones were reported to be significantly enriched there. The study identified a TCR beta motif of seven or eight highly homologous variants that appeared characteristic of ankylosing spondylitis blood.

Germline V gives CDR1 SGDLS, CDR2 YYNGEE. CDR3 length equals 12 residues. With regard to this clonotype: Its antigen is undetermined. A much larger clone sits a single nucleotide away, making a read error possible.

The TCR originated in a female donor with ankylosing spondylitis or in good health (not recorded which). Material for sequencing was blood, either unsorted or a sorted T cell fraction (not recorded which). J is TRBJ2-7 and V is TRBV9; D may be TRBD2 (5 bases). The CDR3 nucleotides are TGTGCCAGCAGCCGGGATCAACGCACTATGAACTTC. It specifies CASSRDQRTMNF.